This TCR beta chain was retrieved from a study of blood T cell repertoires in COVID-19. For the study at large: PBMCs, B-cell-depleted T cells, or T cells were the source of the cDNA or gDNA that made up the material.

The CDR3 length is 11 residues. Germline V gene data show CDR1 as DFQATT and CDR2 as SNEGSKA (reference sequence). The V segment lost 5 bases and the J segment 6 bases; nucleotides outside the gene matches: 3. Enrolled through a virtual design, the participants were between roughly 18 and 90 years of age and came from about two dozen US areas. Participants had their cohort set by participant-reported clinical history. In the source study's methods: Nucleated cell number was recorded as an estimate derived from reference gene primer amplification. The protocol was immunoSEQ multiplex PCR, while the TCRdb copy is restricted to in-frame clones and leaves out a portion. The V and J calls and the clone size are those of that table, but D and trimming were determined from the DNA. The table includes 340,000 or so clones, 65% to 90% detected once.

This chain links TRBV20-1 with TRBJ2-7, with 8 bases aligning to TRBD1. This receptor was identified in a woman aged 40 to 50 with acute COVID-19. Sequencing input: PBMCs or T cells enriched from blood (not recorded which). The CDR3 DNA follows: TGCAGTGCTGGACAGGGCAGCGAGCAGTACTTC. Translation: CSAGQGSEQYF.